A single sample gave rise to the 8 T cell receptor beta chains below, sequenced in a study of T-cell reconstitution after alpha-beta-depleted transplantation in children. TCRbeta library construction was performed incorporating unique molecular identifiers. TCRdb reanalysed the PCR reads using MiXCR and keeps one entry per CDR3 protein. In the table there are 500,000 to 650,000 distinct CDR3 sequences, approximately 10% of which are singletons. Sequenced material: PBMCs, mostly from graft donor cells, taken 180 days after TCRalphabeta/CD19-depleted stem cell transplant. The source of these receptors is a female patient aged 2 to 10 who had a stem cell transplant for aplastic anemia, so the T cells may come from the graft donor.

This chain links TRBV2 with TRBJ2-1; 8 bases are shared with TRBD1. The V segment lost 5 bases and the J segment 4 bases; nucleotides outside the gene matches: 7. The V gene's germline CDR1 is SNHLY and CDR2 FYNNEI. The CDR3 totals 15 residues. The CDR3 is CASSRPGQAYNEQFF. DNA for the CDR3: TGTGCCAGCAGTCGTCCGGGACAGGCATACAATGAGCAGTTCTTC. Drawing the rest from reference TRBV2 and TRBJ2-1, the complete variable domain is EPEVTQTPSHQVTQMGQEVILRCVPISNHLYFYWYRQILGQKVEFLVSFYNNEISEKSEIFDDQFSVERPDGSNFTLKIRSTKLEDSAMYFCASSRPGQAYNEQFFGPGTRLTVL.

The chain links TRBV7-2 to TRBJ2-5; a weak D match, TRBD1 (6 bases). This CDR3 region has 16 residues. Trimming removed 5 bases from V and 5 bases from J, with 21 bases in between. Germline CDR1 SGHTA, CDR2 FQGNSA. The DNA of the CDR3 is TGTGCCAGCAGCCTACAGGGACACCTCATAGCGGAGACCCAGTACTTC. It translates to CASSLQGHLIAETQYF.

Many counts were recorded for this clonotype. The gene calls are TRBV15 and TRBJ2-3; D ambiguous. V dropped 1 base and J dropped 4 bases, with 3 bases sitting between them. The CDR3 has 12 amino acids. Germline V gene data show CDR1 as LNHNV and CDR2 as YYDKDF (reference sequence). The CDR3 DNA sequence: TGTGCCACCAGCAGAGTCCCAGATACGCAGTATTTT. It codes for CATSRVPDTQYF.

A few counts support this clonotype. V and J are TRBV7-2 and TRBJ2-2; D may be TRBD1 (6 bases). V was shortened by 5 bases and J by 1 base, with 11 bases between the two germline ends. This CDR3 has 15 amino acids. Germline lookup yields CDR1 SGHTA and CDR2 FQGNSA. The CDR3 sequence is CASSMDRRNTGELFF. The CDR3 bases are TGTGCCAGCAGCATGGACAGACGGAACACCGGGGAGCTGTTTTTT.

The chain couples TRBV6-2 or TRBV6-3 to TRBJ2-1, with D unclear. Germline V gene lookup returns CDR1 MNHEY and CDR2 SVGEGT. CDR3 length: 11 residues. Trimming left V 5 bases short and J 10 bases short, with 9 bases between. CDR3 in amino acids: CASSPMREQFF. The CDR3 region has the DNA TGTGCCAGCAGTCCCATGAGGGAGCAGTTCTTC.

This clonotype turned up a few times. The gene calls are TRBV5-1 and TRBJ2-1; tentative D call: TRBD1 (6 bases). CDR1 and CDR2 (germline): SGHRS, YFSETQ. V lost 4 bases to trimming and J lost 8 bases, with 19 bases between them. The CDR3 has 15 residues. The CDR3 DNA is TGCGCCAGCAGCCTTTTAGTCCAGGGGAGCGATGAGCAGTTCTTC. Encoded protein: CASSLLVQGSDEQFF.

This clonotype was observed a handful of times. CDR3 in DNA: TGTGCCAGCAGCCCCCGGGACTCGTTCAATGAGCAGTTCTTC. As protein: CASSPRDSFNEQFF. The J gene is TRBJ2-1, the V gene TRBV7-9, with D possibly being TRBD2 (6 bases). This CDR3 region has 14 residues. Germline V gene data show CDR1 as SEHNR and CDR2 as FQNEAQ (reference sequence). Trimming took off 5 bases at V and 6 bases at J, with 14 bases between the two ends.

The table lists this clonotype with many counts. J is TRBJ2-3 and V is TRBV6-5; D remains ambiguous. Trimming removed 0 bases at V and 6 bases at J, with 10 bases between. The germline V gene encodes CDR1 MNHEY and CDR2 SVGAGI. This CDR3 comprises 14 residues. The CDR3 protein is CASSYSPRADTQYF. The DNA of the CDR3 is TGTGCCAGCAGTTACTCCCCCCGCGCGGATACGCAGTATTTT.